This T cell receptor (beta chain) was documented in a study of PD-1 blockade in classical Hodgkin lymphoma. Whole-study findings and limits: The baseline diversity of complete responders showed similarity to that of newly diagnosed patients. CD4+ but not CD8+ TCR diversity rose significantly by C4D1.

The method was immunoSEQ multiplex PCR; TCRdb's version includes in-frame clones alone and lacks a portion of them. The table includes some 50,000 clones, around 74% detected once. Regarding this clone: Its antigen is not identified.

The sample's time point: cycle 4 day 1 (C4D1), after 6 weeks of nivolumab. Each and every patient relapsed after autologous stem cell transplantation, and patients got differing brentuximab vedotin exposure. Classification of best responses gave complete response, partial response or progressive disease. CDR1 is SGHDT and CDR2 is YYEEEE in the germline V gene. Trimming took 9 bases from V and 2 from J; bases not matched to a gene: 9. This CDR3 comprises 14 residues. This sequence joins TRBV5-6 and TRBJ2-5; TRBD2 agrees at 8 bases. The sample here was peripheral blood mononuclear cells (PBMCs), taken before the fourth cycle of nivolumab. The TCR sequence derives from a human donor with classical Hodgkin lymphoma. The CDR3 sequence is CATRPGGDQETQYF. The DNA for the CDR3 is TGTGCCACCCGCCCCGGGGGGGATCAAGAGACCCAGTACTTC.